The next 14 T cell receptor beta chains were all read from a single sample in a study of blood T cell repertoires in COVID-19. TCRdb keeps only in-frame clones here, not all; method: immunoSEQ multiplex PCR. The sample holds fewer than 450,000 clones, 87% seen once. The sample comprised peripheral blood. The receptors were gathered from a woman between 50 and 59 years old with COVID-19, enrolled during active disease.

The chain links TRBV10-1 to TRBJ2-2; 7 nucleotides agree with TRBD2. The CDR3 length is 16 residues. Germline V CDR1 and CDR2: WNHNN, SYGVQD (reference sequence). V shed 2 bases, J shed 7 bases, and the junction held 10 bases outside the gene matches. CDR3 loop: CASSEVSPGGLGELFF. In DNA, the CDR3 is TGCGCCAGCAGTGAGGTGTCGCCGGGGGGACTCGGGGAGCTGTTTTTT.

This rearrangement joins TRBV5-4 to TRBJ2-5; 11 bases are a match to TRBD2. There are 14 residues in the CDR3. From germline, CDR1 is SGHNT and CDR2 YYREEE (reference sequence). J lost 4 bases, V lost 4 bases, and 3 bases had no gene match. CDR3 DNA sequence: TGTGCCAGCAGCAGACTAGCGGGACTAGAGACCCAGTACTTC. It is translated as CASSRLAGLETQYF.

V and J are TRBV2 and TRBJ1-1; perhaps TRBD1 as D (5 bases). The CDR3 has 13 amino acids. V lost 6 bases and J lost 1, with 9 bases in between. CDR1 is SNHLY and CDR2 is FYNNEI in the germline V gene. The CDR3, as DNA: TGTGCCAGCAGGGACACAGGGAACACTGAAGCTTTCTTT. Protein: CASRDTGNTEAFF.

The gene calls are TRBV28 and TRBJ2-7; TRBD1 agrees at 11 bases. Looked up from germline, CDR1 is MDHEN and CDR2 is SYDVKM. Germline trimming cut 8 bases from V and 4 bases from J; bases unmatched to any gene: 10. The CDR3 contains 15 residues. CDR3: CASHPGQGASYEQYF. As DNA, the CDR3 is TGTGCCAGCCACCCCGGACAGGGGGCGTCGTACGAGCAGTACTTC.

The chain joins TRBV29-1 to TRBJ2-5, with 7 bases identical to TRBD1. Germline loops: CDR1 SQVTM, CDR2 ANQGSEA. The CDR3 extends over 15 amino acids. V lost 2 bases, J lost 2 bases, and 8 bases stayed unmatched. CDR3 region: CSVEKGDSTQETQYF. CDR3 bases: TGCAGCGTTGAAAAAGGGGACAGCACACAAGAGACCCAGTACTTC.

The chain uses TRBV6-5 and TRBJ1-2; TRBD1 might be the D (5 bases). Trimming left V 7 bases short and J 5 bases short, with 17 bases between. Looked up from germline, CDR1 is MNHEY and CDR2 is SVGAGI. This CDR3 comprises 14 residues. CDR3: CASTRDQTEYGYTF. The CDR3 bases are TGTGCCAGCACCAGAGACCAGACAGAGTATGGCTACACCTTC.

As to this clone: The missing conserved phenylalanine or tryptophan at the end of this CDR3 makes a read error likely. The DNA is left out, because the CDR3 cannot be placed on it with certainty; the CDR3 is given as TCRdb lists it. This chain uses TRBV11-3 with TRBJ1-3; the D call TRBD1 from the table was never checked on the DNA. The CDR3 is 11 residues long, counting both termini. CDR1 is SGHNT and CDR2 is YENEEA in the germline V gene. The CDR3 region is CASSRFCWGQV.

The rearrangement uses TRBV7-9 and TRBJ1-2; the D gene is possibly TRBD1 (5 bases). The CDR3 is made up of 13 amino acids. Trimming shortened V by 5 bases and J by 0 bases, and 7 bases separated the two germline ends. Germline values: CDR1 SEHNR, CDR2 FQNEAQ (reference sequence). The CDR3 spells CASSDSSNYGYTF. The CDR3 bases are TGTGCCAGCAGCGACAGCTCTAACTATGGCTACACCTTC.

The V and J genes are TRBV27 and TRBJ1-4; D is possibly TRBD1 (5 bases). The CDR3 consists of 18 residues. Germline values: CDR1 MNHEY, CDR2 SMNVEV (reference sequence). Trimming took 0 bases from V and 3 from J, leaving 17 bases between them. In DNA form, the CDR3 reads TGTGCCAGCAGTTTATCTAGGAAAACAACAGGTTCTAATGAAAAACTGTTTTTT. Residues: CASSLSRKTTGSNEKLFF.

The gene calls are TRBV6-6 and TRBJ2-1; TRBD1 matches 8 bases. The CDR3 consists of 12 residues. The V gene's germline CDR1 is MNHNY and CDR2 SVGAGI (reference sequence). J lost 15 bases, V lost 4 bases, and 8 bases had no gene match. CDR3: CASSSGQGESFF. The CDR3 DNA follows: TGTGCCAGCAGTTCTGGACAGGGAGAGTCGTTCTTC.

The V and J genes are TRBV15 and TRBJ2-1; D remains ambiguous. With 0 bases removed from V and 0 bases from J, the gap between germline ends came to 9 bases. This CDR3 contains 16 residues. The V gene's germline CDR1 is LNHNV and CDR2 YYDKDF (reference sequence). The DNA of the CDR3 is TGTGCCACCAGCAGAGATCACAGCTTCTCCTACAATGAGCAGTTCTTC. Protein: CATSRDHSFSYNEQFF.

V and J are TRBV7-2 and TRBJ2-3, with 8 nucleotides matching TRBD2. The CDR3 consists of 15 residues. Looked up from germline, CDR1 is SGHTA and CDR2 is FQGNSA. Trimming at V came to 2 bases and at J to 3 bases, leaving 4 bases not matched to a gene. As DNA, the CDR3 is TGTGCCAGCAGCTTATGGGGCGGGGGGACAGATACGCAGTATTTT. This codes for CASSLWGGGTDTQYF.

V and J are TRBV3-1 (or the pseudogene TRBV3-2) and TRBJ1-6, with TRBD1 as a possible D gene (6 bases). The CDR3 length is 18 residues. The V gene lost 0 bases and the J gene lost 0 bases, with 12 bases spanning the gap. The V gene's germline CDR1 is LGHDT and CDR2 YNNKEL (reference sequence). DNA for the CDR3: TGTGCCAGCAGCCAAGACTGGACAGTGCGCTCCTATAATTCACCCCTCCACTTT. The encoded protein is CASSQDWTVRSYNSPLHF.

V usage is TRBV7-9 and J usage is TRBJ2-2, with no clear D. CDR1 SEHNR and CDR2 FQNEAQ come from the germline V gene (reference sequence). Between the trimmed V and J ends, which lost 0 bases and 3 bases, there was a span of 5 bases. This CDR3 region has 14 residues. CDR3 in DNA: TGTGCCAGCAGCTTAGCGTCGGACACCGGGGAGCTGTTTTTT. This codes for CASSLASDTGELFF.